These 29 T cell receptor beta chains were all obtained from the same sample, sequenced in a study of blood T cell repertoires in COVID-19. The data were produced by immunoSEQ multiplex PCR, yet TCRdb's version contains in-frame clones alone and is incomplete. The sample holds some 200,000 clones, 84% seen once. The sample consisted of peripheral blood. The source is a woman older than 75 with active or convalescent COVID-19.

V gene TRBV5-1 combines with J gene TRBJ2-3; no reliable D call. This CDR3 has 14 amino acids. Germline V gene sequence: CDR1 SGHRS, CDR2 YFSETQ. With 3 bases removed from V and 0 bases from J, the gap between germline ends came to 8 bases. CDR3 sequence reads: CASSSTQSTDTQYF. CDR3 DNA: TGCGCCAGCAGCTCGACTCAAAGCACAGATACGCAGTATTTT.

The chain links TRBV7-2 to TRBJ1-2; perhaps TRBD1 as D (5 bases). The V end was cut by 2 bases, the J end by 6 bases, with 16 bases between. CDR3 length equals 15 residues. Germline CDR1 and CDR2: SGHTA and FQGNSA. This chain's CDR3 is CASSLSRRETDGYTF. The CDR3 DNA is TGTGCCAGCAGCTTATCCCGCAGGGAAACGGATGGCTACACCTTC.

This chain uses TRBV6-5 with TRBJ1-3; 7 bases map to TRBD1. The V segment lost 10 bases and the J segment 8 bases; nucleotides outside the gene matches: 14. CDR3 length: 14 residues. CDR1 and CDR2 from the germline V gene are MNHEY and SVGAGI. This CDR3 is CAMNLTGSTDTIYF. The CDR3, as DNA: TGTGCCATGAACTTGACAGGGAGTACGGACACCATATATTTT.

The chain employs TRBV3-1 (or the pseudogene TRBV3-2) and TRBJ2-5; D is possibly TRBD1 (7 bases). V lost 0 bases and J 5 bases, leaving 19 bases between the germline ends. Germline CDR1 reads LGHDT; CDR2 reads YNNKEL (reference sequence). This CDR3 has 17 amino acids. Here the CDR3 DNA reads TGTGCCAGCAGCCAAGATGAGGCAGGGGGGATGGAGGAGACCCAGTACTTC. Translation gives CASSQDEAGGMEETQYF.

This chain links TRBV29-1 with TRBJ2-7; 7 nucleotides line up with TRBD2. Unmatched junction bases numbered 15, after V lost 7 bases and J lost 9 bases. From germline, CDR1 is SQVTM and CDR2 ANQGSEA. The CDR3 is 13 amino acids. The CDR3 is CSARLAGRERQYF. DNA of the CDR3: TGCAGCGCCCGGCTGGCCGGGCGGGAGAGGCAGTACTTC.

This clone was seen many times. The chain carries TRBV2 and TRBJ2-7, with unresolved D. The CDR3 sequence is 12 residues long. Germline CDR1 is SNHLY and CDR2 is FYNNEI. Trimming left V 7 bases short and J 7 bases short, with 14 bases between. The CDR3 DNA reads TGTGCCAGCATCTATCAGATGACTGAGCAGTACTTC. Translated: CASIYQMTEQYF.

The genes are TRBV29-1 and TRBJ2-3; D is perhaps TRBD2 (6 bases). V lost 7 bases and J 2 bases, leaving 16 bases between the germline ends. This CDR3 region has 14 residues. Germline values: CDR1 SQVTM, CDR2 ANQGSEA. The CDR3 DNA reads TGCAGCGGGGCGGGACGGGGTTTCACAGATACGCAGTATTTT. This encodes CSGAGRGFTDTQYF.

The chain couples TRBV9 to TRBJ2-1; 7 bases agree with TRBD2. V lost 3 bases to trimming and J lost 3 bases; unmatched junction nucleotides: 15. CDR3 length equals 18 residues. CDR1 is SGDLS and CDR2 is YYNGEE in the germline V gene. CDR3 in amino acids: CASSAGYSLAEIYNEQFF. CDR3 nucleotide sequence: TGTGCCAGCAGCGCTGGGTATTCGCTAGCGGAGATCTACAATGAGCAGTTCTTC.

V is TRBV6-6 and J is TRBJ1-5, with D perhaps TRBD1 (5 bases). The CDR3 contains 15 residues. Trimming left V 2 bases short and J 0 bases short, with 8 bases between. Germline V CDR1 and CDR2: MNHNY, SVGAGI (reference sequence). CDR3 sequence: CASSYRGISNQPQHF. DNA of the CDR3: TGTGCCAGCAGTTACAGGGGAATTAGCAATCAGCCCCAGCATTTT.

This chain connects TRBV27 to TRBJ1-1; 7 bases match TRBD1. The length of the CDR3 is 16 residues. Looked up from germline, CDR1 is MNHEY and CDR2 is SMNVEV (reference sequence). The V gene end was trimmed by 5 bases and the J gene end by 0 bases; junction bases not matched to a gene: 9. For the CDR3, the DNA is TGTGCCAGCAGTCCCCAGGGACAGATCATGAACACTGAAGCTTTCTTT. Its translation is CASSPQGQIMNTEAFF.

V and J are TRBV7-9 and TRBJ2-7; 14 bases are a match to TRBD2. V was clipped by 5 bases and J by 4 bases; unmatched bases: 7. CDR1 is SEHNR and CDR2 is FQNEAQ in the germline V gene (reference sequence). The CDR3 runs 16 residues. In DNA form, the CDR3 reads TGTGCCAGCAGCCCGCCGGGACTAGCGGGGGCTTACGAGCAGTACTTC. Protein sequence: CASSPPGLAGAYEQYF.

The chain joins TRBV5-1 to TRBJ2-3; 11 nucleotides match TRBD2. This CDR3 is built from 18 residues. The ends lost 5 bases at V and 2 bases at J; junction bases unmatched: 13. Germline V gene data show CDR1 as SGHRS and CDR2 as YFSETQ. The CDR3 is CASSSGTTSGGTTDTQYF. The CDR3 nucleotides read TGCGCCAGCAGTTCCGGAACCACTAGCGGGGGAACCACAGATACGCAGTATTTT.

The V and J genes are TRBV4-3 and TRBJ2-7; 9 nucleotides agree with TRBD1. With V trimmed by 2 bases and J by 1 base, 3 bases remained unmatched. The germline V gene encodes CDR1 LGHNA and CDR2 YSLEER. The CDR3 spans 15 residues. CDR3 in DNA: TGCGCCAGCAGCCAATCCGGGACAGGGTCCTACGAGCAGTACTTC. Translating gives CASSQSGTGSYEQYF.

This clone was seen a handful of times. This rearrangement joins TRBV7-2 to TRBJ2-7; 7 bases are a match to TRBD1. The V gene end was trimmed by 2 bases and the J gene end by 4 bases; junction bases not matched to a gene: 5. There are 14 residues in the CDR3. Germline V gene lookup returns CDR1 SGHTA and CDR2 FQGNSA. CDR3 nucleotides: TGTGCCAGCAGCTTACCAGGGGGTTTTTACGAGCAGTACTTC. Translation: CASSLPGGFYEQYF.

The CDR3 DNA follows: TGTGCCTGGAGTTCCCCGGGACAGGGGGCGAAGTATGGCTACACCTTC. Its protein product is CAWSSPGQGAKYGYTF. The chain carries TRBV30 and TRBJ1-2, with 12 bases matching TRBD1. V was pared by 2 bases and J by 5 bases, with 9 bases of the junction left unmatched. This CDR3 region has 16 residues. CDR1 and CDR2 from the germline V gene are GTSNPN and SVGIG (reference sequence).

This clone was seen a few times. The chain is built from TRBV4-1 and TRBJ2-5, with 7 bases matching TRBD2. Germline V gives CDR1 MGHRA, CDR2 YSYEKL. The CDR3 runs 13 residues. V lost 4 bases, J lost 5 bases, and 4 bases stayed unmatched. CDR3 nucleotide sequence: TGCGCCAGCAGCCGGACTAGACGCGAGACCCAGTACTTC. It specifies CASSRTRRETQYF.

V gene TRBV6-6 combines with J gene TRBJ2-7; TRBD2 matches at 7 bases. The CDR3 totals 14 residues. Germline CDR1 reads MNHNY; CDR2 reads SVGAGI (reference sequence). With V trimmed by 9 bases and J by 0 bases, 8 bases remained unmatched. The CDR3 region has the DNA TGTGCCAGTACGGTGGGAGGGAGCTCCTACGAGCAGTACTTC. Translating it yields CASTVGGSSYEQYF.

The CDR3 protein is CASSSTETRVYTEAFF. The CDR3, as DNA: TGTGCCAGCAGTTCCACTGAGACCAGGGTCTACACTGAAGCTTTCTTT. V usage is TRBV6-2 or TRBV6-3 and J usage is TRBJ1-1, with a weak D call TRBD1 (5 bases). The CDR3 length is 16 residues. Looked up from germline, CDR1 is MNHEY and CDR2 is SVGEGT. Trimming cost V 4 bases and J 3 bases, with 18 bases left between them.

The chain recombines TRBV10-3 with TRBJ2-3, with 7 positions matching TRBD1. Germline values: CDR1 ENHRY, CDR2 SYGVKD. This CDR3 is 18 amino acids long. V dropped 2 bases and J dropped 0; count of bases not matched to a gene: 11. The CDR3 here is CAISEGTVGSSSTDTQYF. In DNA, the CDR3 is TGTGCCATCAGTGAGGGGACAGTGGGGTCTTCTAGCACAGATACGCAGTATTTT.

The genes are TRBV6-1 and TRBJ2-7; 14 positions match TRBD2. Trimming removed 1 base from V and 0 bases from J; junction bases left unmatched: 5. Germline V CDR1 and CDR2: MNHNS, SASEGT. CDR3 length: 18 amino acids. The CDR3 reads CASSEGTSGRPRSYEQYF. Written as DNA, the CDR3 is TGTGCCAGCAGTGAAGGGACTAGCGGGAGGCCCCGCTCCTACGAGCAGTACTTC.

V and J are TRBV5-5 and TRBJ2-3; TRBD2 matches at 7 bases. Germline-derived CDR1 and CDR2 are SGHKS and YYEKEE (reference sequence). The J segment lost 0 bases and the V segment lost 5 bases, leaving 6 bases of the junction unmatched. This CDR3 region has 15 residues. In DNA, the CDR3 is TGTGCCAGCAGAATACTAGCGACTAGCACAGATACGCAGTATTTT. It translates to CASRILATSTDTQYF.

The chain uses TRBV5-1 and TRBJ2-1; TRBD2 matches at 14 bases. Germline V gene data show CDR1 as SGHRS and CDR2 as YFSETQ. The CDR3 has 15 amino acids. V trimming: 3 bases; J trimming: 9 bases; junction bases outside the gene matches: 5. For the CDR3, the DNA is TGCGCCAGCAGCTCTGGACTAGCGGGGGGACGTGAGCAGTTCTTC. Amino acid sequence: CASSSGLAGGREQFF.

V usage is TRBV7-8 and J usage is TRBJ2-3; 9 bases fit TRBD2. The CDR3 runs to 16 residues. V dropped 2 bases and J dropped 4; count of bases not matched to a gene: 7. Germline CDR1 is SGHVS and CDR2 is FQNEAQ. The CDR3 region is CASSLFLAGVPDTQYF. The CDR3 nucleotides are TGTGCCAGCAGCTTATTTTTAGCGGGAGTGCCAGATACGCAGTATTTT. The full variable domain, in which reference TRBV7-8 and TRBJ2-3 provide the parts outside the CDR3, is GAGVSQSPRYKVAKRGQDVALRCDPISGHVSLFWYQQALGQGPEFLTYFQNEAQLDKSGLPSDRFFAERPEGSVSTLKIQRTQQEDSAVYLCASSLFLAGVPDTQYFGPGTRLTVL.

The chain recombines TRBV6-5 with TRBJ2-7, with 7 bases fitting TRBD1. The junction had 8 bases not matched to a gene; V was cut back by 5 bases and J by 1 base. Germline V gene data show CDR1 as MNHEY and CDR2 as SVGAGI. This CDR3 has 15 residues. The CDR3, as DNA: TGTGCCAGCAGTCAGGGACAGCCAATTTCCTACGAGCAGTACTTC. Its protein product is CASSQGQPISYEQYF.

V usage is TRBV5-6 and J usage is TRBJ2-7; D might be TRBD1 (6 bases). The ends were cut back, 6 bases at V and 2 bases at J, with 18 bases in the middle. This CDR3 comprises 15 residues. In germline, CDR1 is SGHDT, CDR2 YYEEEE. The DNA for the CDR3 is TGTGCCAGCACCTTATTTCAGGGGAAAGCCTACGAGCAGTACTTC. Translating gives CASTLFQGKAYEQYF.

On this clone itself: Other DNA variants within this sample encode the same CDR3. V is TRBV5-5 and J is TRBJ2-3, with 7 positions matching TRBD2. In germline, CDR1 is SGHKS, CDR2 YYEKEE (reference sequence). The CDR3 is made up of 15 amino acids. Trimming cost V 0 bases and J 0 bases; bases outside gene matches: 1. The CDR3 region has the DNA TGTGCCAGCAGCTTGGGACTAGCCAGCACAGATACGCAGTATTTT. Protein sequence: CASSLGLASTDTQYF.

V usage is TRBV4-3 and J usage is TRBJ1-4; 9 bases line up with TRBD1. Germline loops: CDR1 LGHNA, CDR2 YSLEER. Trimming cost V 3 bases and J 13 bases; bases outside gene matches: 12. CDR3 length equals 15 residues. The CDR3 is CASSHPIGTGQVLFF. CDR3 sequence (DNA): TGCGCCAGCAGCCACCCCATTGGGACAGGGCAGGTACTGTTTTTT.

The V gene is TRBV7-2, the J gene TRBJ2-1; no clear D gene. The ends were cut back, 4 bases at V and 0 bases at J, with 7 bases in the middle. The CDR3 covers 14 residues. The germline V gene encodes CDR1 SGHTA and CDR2 FQGNSA. The CDR3 protein is CASSSSSSYNEQFF. In DNA, the CDR3 is TGTGCCAGCAGCTCCTCGAGCTCCTACAATGAGCAGTTCTTC.

The V and J genes are TRBV7-9 and TRBJ1-2; D may be TRBD1 (6 bases). The germline gives CDR1 SEHNR, CDR2 FQNEAQ (reference sequence). The CDR3 loop spans 13 amino acids. V was cut by 5 bases and J by 6 bases, with 13 bases left in between. Written as DNA, the CDR3 is TGTGCCAGCAGCGTACAGGGAAGTGATGGCTACACCTTC. Amino acids: CASSVQGSDGYTF.